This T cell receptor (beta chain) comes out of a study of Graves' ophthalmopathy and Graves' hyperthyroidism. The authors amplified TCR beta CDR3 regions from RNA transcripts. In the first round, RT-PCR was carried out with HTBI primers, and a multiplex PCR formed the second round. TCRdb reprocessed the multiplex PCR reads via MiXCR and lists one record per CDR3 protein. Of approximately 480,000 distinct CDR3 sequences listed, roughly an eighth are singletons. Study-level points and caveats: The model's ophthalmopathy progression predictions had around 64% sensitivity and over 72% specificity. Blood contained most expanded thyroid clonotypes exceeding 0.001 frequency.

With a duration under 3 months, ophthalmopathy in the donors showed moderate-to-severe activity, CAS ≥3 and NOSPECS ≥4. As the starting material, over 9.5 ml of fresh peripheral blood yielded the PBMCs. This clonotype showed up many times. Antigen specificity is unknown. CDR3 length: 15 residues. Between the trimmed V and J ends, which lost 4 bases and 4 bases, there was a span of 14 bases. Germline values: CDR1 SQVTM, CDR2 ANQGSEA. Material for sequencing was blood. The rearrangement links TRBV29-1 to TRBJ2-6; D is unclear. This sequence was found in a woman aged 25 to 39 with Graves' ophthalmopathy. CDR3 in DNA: TGCAGCGTTGTCGCGTTGGATTCAGGGGCCAACGTCCTGACTTTC. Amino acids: CSVVALDSGANVLTF.